A single sample is the source of the 8 T cell receptor beta chains below, sequenced in a study of T-cell reconstitution after alpha-beta-depleted transplantation in children. The TCRbeta library was prepared with unique molecular identifiers. TCRdb called the PCR reads again in MiXCR, with one record for every CDR3 protein. The table has hundreds of thousands of distinct CDR3 sequences, approximately 13% seen once. The input for sequencing was PBMCs, mostly from graft donor cells, taken 360 days after TCRalphabeta/CD19-depleted stem cell transplant. The receptors stem from a male patient aged 10 to 17 who had a stem cell transplant for acute myeloid leukemia, so the T cells may come from the graft donor.

This clonotype was detected a few times. The J gene is TRBJ2-7, the V gene TRBV7-2, with TRBD2 identical over 10 bases. The germline CDR1 and CDR2 sequences are SGHTA and FQGNSA. V was pared by 2 bases and J by 6 bases, with 4 bases of the junction left unmatched. The CDR3 has 14 residues. The CDR3 loop reads CASSLQGTSVEQYF. DNA of the CDR3: TGTGCCAGCAGCTTACAAGGGACTAGCGTCGAGCAGTACTTC. Full variable domain (rest looked up from reference TRBV7-2 and TRBJ2-7): GAGVSQSPSNKVTEKGKDVELRCDPISGHTALYWYRQSLGQGLEFLIYFQGNSAPDKSGLPSDRFSAERTGGSVSTLTIQRTQQEDSAVYLCASSLQGTSVEQYFGPGTRLTVT.

The table lists this clonotype with many counts. The genes are TRBV4-2 and TRBJ2-7; D may be TRBD2 (7 bases). V was shortened by 2 bases and J by 5 bases, with 13 bases between the two germline ends. Germline V lookup: CDR1 LGHNA, CDR2 YNFKEQ. The CDR3 contains 14 residues. DNA for the CDR3: TGTGCCAGCAGCCAACAGATAGGGGGGGACGAGCAGTACTTC. It encodes CASSQQIGGDEQYF.

This clonotype was recorded many times. This chain connects TRBV28 to TRBJ2-7, with D perhaps matching TRBD2 (6 bases). The CDR3 extends over 15 amino acids. Germline V gene data show CDR1 as MDHEN and CDR2 as SYDVKM. Deletions cut 2 bases from V and 3 bases from J, with 14 bases between. In DNA form, the CDR3 reads TGTGCCAGCAGTTTAGGAGGGACTCCAGACTACGAGCAGTACTTC. It is translated as CASSLGGTPDYEQYF.

This clonotype was seen a handful of times. This chain uses TRBV20-1 with TRBJ2-7, with D possibly matching TRBD1 (5 bases). CDR3 length: 15 residues. Germline loops: CDR1 DFQATT, CDR2 SNEGSKA (reference sequence). Trimming shortened V by 0 bases and J by 2 bases, and 14 bases separated the two germline ends. CDR3 sequence: CSARDYKGEAYEQYF. Here the CDR3 DNA reads TGCAGTGCTAGAGATTACAAAGGGGAAGCCTACGAGCAGTACTTC.

The chain joins TRBV12-3 or TRBV12-4 to TRBJ2-7; 9 nucleotides agree with TRBD1. V lost 6 bases and J lost 2; bases outside the gene matches: 8. This CDR3 has 15 amino acids. The CDR3 coding sequence is TGTGCCAGCAGCCCCTCGGACAGGGGAACCTACGAGCAGTACTTC. Protein sequence: CASSPSDRGTYEQYF.

In DNA form, the CDR3 reads TGCAGCCCAAGGGCTATTGAGACCCAGTACTTC. Its translation is CSPRAIETQYF. The V gene is TRBV29-1, the J gene TRBJ2-5; D remains ambiguous. The CDR3 has 11 amino acids. The V end lost 8 bases, the J end lost 5 bases, and 12 bases lay between the germline ends. From germline, CDR1 is SQVTM and CDR2 ANQGSEA. Variable domain in full (rest from reference TRBV29-1 and TRBJ2-5): SAVISQKPSRDICQRGTSLTIQCQVDSQVTMMFWYRQQPGQSLTLIATANQGSEATYESGFVIDKFPISRPNLTFSTLTVSNMSPEDSSIYLCSPRAIETQYFGPGTRLLVL.

This clonotype occurred a few times. The chain employs TRBV2 and TRBJ2-3; 10 bases fit TRBD2. The V gene's germline CDR1 is SNHLY and CDR2 FYNNEI. V was pared by 8 bases and J by 4 bases, with 18 bases of the junction left unmatched. The CDR3 length is 18 residues. Here the CDR3 reads CASSPFGDTSGKPDTQYF. CDR3 bases: TGTGCCAGCTCCCCTTTCGGTGATACTAGCGGGAAGCCAGATACGCAGTATTTT.

V gene TRBV4-3 combines with J gene TRBJ2-7; tentatively, D is TRBD2 (6 bases). Between the trimmed V and J ends, which lost 0 bases and 2 bases, there was a span of 14 bases. Germline CDR1 is LGHNA and CDR2 is YSLEER. The CDR3 covers 16 residues. Written as DNA, the CDR3 is TGCGCCAGCAGCCAAGATCGAACGGGAGTCGCCTACGAGCAGTACTTC. This codes for CASSQDRTGVAYEQYF.